This entry is about one T cell receptor (beta chain). Its antigen is unknown. V lost 0 bases, J lost 5 bases, and 10 bases lay in between. Germline loops: CDR1 SGHTA, CDR2 FQGNSA. CDR3 length: 14 amino acids. The data stem from a study of cytomegalovirus exposure and HLA in healthy donors. Study-level information: A subsequent analysis stated that the 100 to 150 validation repertoires were run on the same platform as the roughly 670 first-cohort repertoires.

TCRdb's table, derived via immunoSEQ multiplex PCR, lists solely in-frame clones and lacks some. Here the sample spans fewer than 200,000 clones, 86% being singletons. Study results and caveats: The tendency of first-cohort TCR clusters to co-occur in the 120 validation repertoires was identified by a subsequent analysis. According to reports, the classifier identified cytomegalovirus status with high specificity and sensitivity. Cytomegalovirus association was assigned to approximately 160 TCR beta chains.

This TCR was sampled from a woman younger than 35 in good health and CMV-seronegative. Sequencing used PBMCs. This chain joins TRBV7-2 and TRBJ1-1; D is unclear. This CDR3 reads CASSLAGVGTEAFF. The CDR3 DNA reads TGTGCCAGCAGCTTAGCCGGGGTGGGGACTGAAGCTTTCTTT. Using reference TRBV7-2 and TRBJ1-1 for the parts outside the CDR3, the full variable domain is GAGVSQSPSNKVTEKGKDVELRCDPISGHTALYWYRQSLGQGLEFLIYFQGNSAPDKSGLPSDRFSAERTGGSVSTLTIQRTQQEDSAVYLCASSLAGVGTEAFFGQGTRLTVV.